Reported below is one TCR beta chain. The antigen is unknown. Recent acute infections and vaccinations were absent in the healthy HIV-negative adult donors. This CDR3 is built from 14 residues. In germline, CDR1 is SGHNT, CDR2 YYREEE (reference sequence). Trimming cost V 0 bases and J 12 bases, with 15 bases left between them. These data come from a study of shared clonotypes between healthy human individuals. Study context: Three CD4 naive, three CD4 memory, two CD8 naive and one CD8 memory plate were used per donor.

Study-wide findings and caveats: Having only a few donors restricted how much genetic and exposure-history diversity was captured.

Repertoires were generated with immunoSEQ multiplex PCR, while TCRdb's copy carries only in-frame clones and drops some. The table shows a few million clones, with more than 80% occurring only once. This sequence was found in a young man in good health. Some clones in this sample may be carry-over from other donors' samples. This rearrangement joins TRBV5-4 to TRBJ1-4; D not certain. Sequenced input: naive CD4+ T cells from PBMCs. As for subset: CD45RA+ positively selected. For the CDR3, the DNA is TGTGCCAGCAGCTTGGAGGCCACCGGGTCGGAACTGTTTTTT. The encoded protein is CASSLEATGSELFF.